This passage covers 10 T cell receptor beta chains from one sample sequenced in a study of resident and recirculating memory T cells in vitiligo. Assay: immunoSEQ multiplex PCR; the TCRdb copy retains only in-frame clones and omits some. The sample records 70,000 or so clones, roughly nine tenths being singletons. Sequenced material: blood. All receptors come from a male donor with vitiligo.

V gene TRBV28 combines with J gene TRBJ2-3; maybe TRBD1 (5 bases). Germline CDR1 MDHEN, CDR2 SYDVKM. The CDR3 spans 14 residues. The V end was cut by 3 bases, the J end by 1 base, with 8 bases between. As DNA, the CDR3 is TGTGCCAGCAGTTTTGTGACAGGCACAGATACGCAGTATTTT. This gives the protein CASSFVTGTDTQYF.

In its sample, this clone was seen many times. The gene calls are TRBV13 and TRBJ2-4; 8 bases align to TRBD2. The length of the CDR3 is 15 residues. V was clipped by 3 bases and J by 6 bases; unmatched bases: 7. From germline, CDR1 is PRHDT and CDR2 FYEKMQ (reference sequence). The CDR3 nucleotides read TGTGCCAGCAGCTTTAGGCGGGGGGACTTAAACATTCAGTACTTC. This sequence encodes CASSFRRGDLNIQYF.

This clone was seen only once. The chain is built from TRBV11-3 and TRBJ2-1; D may be TRBD1 (6 bases). This CDR3 has 16 residues. V lost 2 bases and J 5 bases, leaving 16 bases between the germline ends. Germline CDR1 reads SGHNT; CDR2 reads YENEEA. CDR3 coding DNA: TGTGCCAGCAGCTTATCAGGGGCAGGGGCCCACAATGAGCAGTTCTTC. It encodes CASSLSGAGAHNEQFF.

This chain links TRBV6-5 with TRBJ1-2; 7 bases are shared with TRBD1. The CDR3 loop spans 14 amino acids. The germline gives CDR1 MNHEY, CDR2 SVGAGI. The ends lost 3 bases at V and 3 bases at J; junction bases unmatched: 4. Here the CDR3 reads CASSYNGQDYGYTF. The CDR3 bases are TGTGCCAGCAGTTATAATGGACAGGACTATGGCTACACCTTC.

The chain links TRBV7-9 to TRBJ2-7; D possibly corresponds to TRBD1 (6 bases). V lost 5 bases to trimming and J lost 6 bases, with 17 bases between them. CDR1 and CDR2 (germline): SEHNR, FQNEAQ (reference sequence). The CDR3 length is 14 residues. The CDR3 spells CASSPTGRSGEQYF. CDR3 bases: TGTGCCAGCAGCCCGACAGGTAGGTCGGGCGAGCAGTACTTC.

The chain has TRBV2 and TRBJ1-6; 8 bases are a match to TRBD1. CDR1 SNHLY and CDR2 FYNNEI come from the germline V gene. V shed 5 bases, J shed 14 bases, and the junction held 23 bases outside the gene matches. This CDR3 contains 18 residues. The CDR3 here is CASSLFLLPGQADISLHF. DNA of the CDR3: TGTGCCAGCAGTTTGTTTCTTCTGCCGGGACAGGCAGATATATCCCTCCACTTT.

V is TRBV5-1 and J is TRBJ2-7; TRBD1 is a possible D gene (6 bases). Trimming removed 0 bases from V and 0 bases from J, with 7 bases in between. Germline V gives CDR1 SGHRS, CDR2 YFSETQ. This CDR3 has 14 residues. The CDR3 DNA follows: TGCGCCAGCAGCTTGGCCAGGGGCTCCTACGAGCAGTACTTC. It codes for CASSLARGSYEQYF.

The DNA of the CDR3 is TGTGCCTGGAGACTCGCCTCTGGAAACACCATATATTTT. It translates to CAWRLASGNTIYF. The genes are TRBV30 and TRBJ1-3; D is ambiguous. Germline CDR1 reads GTSNPN; CDR2 reads SVGIG (reference sequence). Trimming removed 3 bases from V and 0 bases from J, with 6 bases in between. The CDR3 has 13 residues. Based on the CDR3 plus reference TRBV30 and TRBJ1-3, the full variable domain is SQTIHQWPATLVQPVGSPLSLECTVEGTSNPNLYWYRQAAGRGLQLLFYSVGIGQISSEVPQNLSASRPQDRQFILSSKKLLLSDSGFYLCAWRLASGNTIYFGEGSWLTVV.

The chain carries TRBV7-9 and TRBJ2-7; 10 bases map to TRBD2. Trimming took 5 bases from V and 2 from J; bases not matched to a gene: 12. The germline V gene encodes CDR1 SEHNR and CDR2 FQNEAQ (reference sequence). This CDR3 region has 17 residues. CDR3 protein: CASSPSGVAGGTYEQYF. In DNA, the CDR3 is TGTGCCAGCAGCCCGTCGGGGGTAGCGGGGGGAACCTACGAGCAGTACTTC.

This chain links TRBV5-6 with TRBJ2-7; 9 bases agree with TRBD1. After removal of 1 base from V and 5 bases from J, the junction contained 7 bases not matched to a gene. CDR1 SGHDT and CDR2 YYEEEE come from the germline V gene. This CDR3 is 15 amino acids long. CDR3 in amino acids: CASSLMGQGVHEQYF. CDR3 DNA: TGTGCCAGCAGCTTGATGGGACAGGGTGTCCACGAGCAGTACTTC.